This TCR beta chain was captured in a study of OX40 agonist ivuxolimab in advanced cancers. On the study more broadly: In this trial design, patients received ivuxolimab intravenously at 0.01 to 10 mg/kg every 2 weeks.

CDR1 and CDR2 from the germline V gene are SNHLY and FYNNEI. Between the trimmed V and J ends, which lost 6 bases and 7 bases, there was a span of 19 bases. The CDR3 contains 14 residues. This clone turned up a few times. Sampled blood was obtained at baseline, cycle 4 day 1, and cycle 7 day 1. The repertoire was sequenced with immunoSEQ multiplex PCR; TCRdb's copy has only in-frame clones and lacks some. The profile shows more than 80,000 clones, more than 80% of them singletons. The chain employs TRBV2 and TRBJ2-7; a possible D gene is TRBD1 (6 bases). Sequences were derived from CD4+ or CD8+ T cells sorted from blood, sampled in a trial of the OX40 agonist ivuxolimab. The receptor comes from an adult with an advanced solid tumor such as melanoma, head and neck, liver or kidney cancer. CDR3 in amino acids: CASSPGQTAGEQYF. The CDR3 DNA is TGTGCCAGCAGCCCCGGACAGACAGCAGGAGAGCAGTACTTC.